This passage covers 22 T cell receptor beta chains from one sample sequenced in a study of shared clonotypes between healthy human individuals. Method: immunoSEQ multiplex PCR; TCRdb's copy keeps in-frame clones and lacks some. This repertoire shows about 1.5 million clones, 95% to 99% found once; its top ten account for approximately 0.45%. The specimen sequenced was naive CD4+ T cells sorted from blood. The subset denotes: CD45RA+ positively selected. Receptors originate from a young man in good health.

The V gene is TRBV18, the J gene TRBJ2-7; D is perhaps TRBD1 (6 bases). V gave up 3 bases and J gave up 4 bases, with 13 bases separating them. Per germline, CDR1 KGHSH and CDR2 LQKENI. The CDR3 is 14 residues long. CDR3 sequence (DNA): TGTGCCAGCTCACCGCGGACAGAGCCTTACGAGCAGTACTTC. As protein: CASSPRTEPYEQYF.

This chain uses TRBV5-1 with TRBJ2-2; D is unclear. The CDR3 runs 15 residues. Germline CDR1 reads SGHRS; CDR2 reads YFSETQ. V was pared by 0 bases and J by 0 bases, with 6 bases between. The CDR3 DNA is TGCGCCAGCAGCTTGGACAGCCCGAACACCGGGGAGCTGTTTTTT. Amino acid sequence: CASSLDSPNTGELFF.

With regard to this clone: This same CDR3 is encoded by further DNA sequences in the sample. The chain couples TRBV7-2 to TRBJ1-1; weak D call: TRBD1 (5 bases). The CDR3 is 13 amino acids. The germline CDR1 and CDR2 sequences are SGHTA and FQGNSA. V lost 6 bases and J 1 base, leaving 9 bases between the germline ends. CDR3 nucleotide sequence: TGTGCCAGCAGTACCGACAGGAACACTGAAGCTTTCTTT. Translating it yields CASSTDRNTEAFF.

CDR3 nucleotide sequence: TGTGCCAGCAGTAGACAGGGTCAGAGGAATGAAGCTTTCTTT. Protein: CASSRQGQRNEAFF. V gene TRBV28 combines with J gene TRBJ1-1; 7 bases line up with TRBD1. The CDR3 contains 14 residues. Looked up from germline, CDR1 is MDHEN and CDR2 is SYDVKM. V lost 5 bases, J lost 7 bases, and 10 bases stayed unmatched.

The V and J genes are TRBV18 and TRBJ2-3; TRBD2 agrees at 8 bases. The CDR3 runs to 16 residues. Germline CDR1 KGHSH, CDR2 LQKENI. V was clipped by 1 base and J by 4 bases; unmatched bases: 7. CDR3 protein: CASSPRVGRAADTQYF. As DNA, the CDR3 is TGTGCCAGCTCACCACGAGTCGGGAGGGCCGCAGATACGCAGTATTTT.

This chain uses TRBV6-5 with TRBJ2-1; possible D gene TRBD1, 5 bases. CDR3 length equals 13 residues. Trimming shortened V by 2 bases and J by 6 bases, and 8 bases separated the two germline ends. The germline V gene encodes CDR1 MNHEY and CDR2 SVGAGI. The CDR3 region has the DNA TGTGCCAGCAGTTACATTAGGGGCAATGAGCAGTTCTTC. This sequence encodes CASSYIRGNEQFF.

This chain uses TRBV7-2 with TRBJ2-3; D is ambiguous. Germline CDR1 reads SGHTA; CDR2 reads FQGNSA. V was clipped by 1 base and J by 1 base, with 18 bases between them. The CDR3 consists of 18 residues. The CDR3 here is CASSLGLWPGVGTDTQYF. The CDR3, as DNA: TGTGCCAGCAGCTTAGGTCTGTGGCCCGGAGTTGGCACAGATACGCAGTATTTT. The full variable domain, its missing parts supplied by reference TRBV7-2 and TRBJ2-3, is GAGVSQSPSNKVTEKGKDVELRCDPISGHTALYWYRQSLGQGLEFLIYFQGNSAPDKSGLPSDRFSAERTGGSVSTLTIQRTQQEDSAVYLCASSLGLWPGVGTDTQYFGPGTRLTVL.

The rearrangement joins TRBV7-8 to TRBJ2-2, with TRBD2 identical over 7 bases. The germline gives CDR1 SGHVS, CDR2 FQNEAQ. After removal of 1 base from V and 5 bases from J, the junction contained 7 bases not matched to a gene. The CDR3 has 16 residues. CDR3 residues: CASSLGRTSWTGELFF. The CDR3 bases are TGTGCCAGCAGCTTAGGGAGGACTAGTTGGACCGGGGAGCTGTTTTTT. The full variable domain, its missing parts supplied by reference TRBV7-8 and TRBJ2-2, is GAGVSQSPRYKVAKRGQDVALRCDPISGHVSLFWYQQALGQGPEFLTYFQNEAQLDKSGLPSDRFFAERPEGSVSTLKIQRTQQEDSAVYLCASSLGRTSWTGELFFGEGSRLTVL.

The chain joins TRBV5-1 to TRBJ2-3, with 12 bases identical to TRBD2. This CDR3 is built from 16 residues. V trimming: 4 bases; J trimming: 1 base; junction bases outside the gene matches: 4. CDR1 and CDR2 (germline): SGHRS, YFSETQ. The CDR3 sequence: CASSRLAGEGTDTQYF. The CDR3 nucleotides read TGCGCCAGCAGCCGACTAGCGGGAGAAGGCACAGATACGCAGTATTTT.

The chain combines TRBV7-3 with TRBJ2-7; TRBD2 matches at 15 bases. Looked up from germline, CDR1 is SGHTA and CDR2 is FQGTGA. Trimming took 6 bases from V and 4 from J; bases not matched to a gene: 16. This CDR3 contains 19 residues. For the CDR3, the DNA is TGTGCCAGCAGTCAGATGGGGCTCGGACTAGCGGGAGGGCGGTACGAGCAGTACTTC. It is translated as CASSQMGLGLAGGRYEQYF.

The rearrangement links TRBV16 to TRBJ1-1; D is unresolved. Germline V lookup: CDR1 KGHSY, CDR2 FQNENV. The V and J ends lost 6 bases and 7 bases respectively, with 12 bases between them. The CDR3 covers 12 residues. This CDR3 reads CASRPPNGEAFF. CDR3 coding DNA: TGTGCCAGCAGACCCCCTAATGGTGAAGCTTTCTTT.

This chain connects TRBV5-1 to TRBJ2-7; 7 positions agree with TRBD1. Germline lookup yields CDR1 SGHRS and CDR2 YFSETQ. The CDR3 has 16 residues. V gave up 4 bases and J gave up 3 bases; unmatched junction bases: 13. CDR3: CASSAPLGTESYEQYF. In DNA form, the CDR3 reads TGCGCCAGCAGCGCGCCTCTCGGGACAGAAAGCTACGAGCAGTACTTC.

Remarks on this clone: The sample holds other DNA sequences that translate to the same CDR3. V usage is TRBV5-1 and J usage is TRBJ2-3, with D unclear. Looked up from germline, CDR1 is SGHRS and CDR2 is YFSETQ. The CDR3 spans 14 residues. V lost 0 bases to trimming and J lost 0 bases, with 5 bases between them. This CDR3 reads CASSLGQSTDTQYF. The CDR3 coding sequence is TGCGCCAGCAGCTTGGGTCAGAGCACAGATACGCAGTATTTT.

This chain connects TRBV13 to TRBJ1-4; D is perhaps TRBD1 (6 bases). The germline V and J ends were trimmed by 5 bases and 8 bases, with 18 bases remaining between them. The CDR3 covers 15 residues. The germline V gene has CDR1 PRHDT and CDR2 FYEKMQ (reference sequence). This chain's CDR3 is CASSATWQGTEKLFF. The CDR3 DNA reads TGTGCCAGCAGCGCCACTTGGCAGGGGACGGAAAAACTGTTTTTT.

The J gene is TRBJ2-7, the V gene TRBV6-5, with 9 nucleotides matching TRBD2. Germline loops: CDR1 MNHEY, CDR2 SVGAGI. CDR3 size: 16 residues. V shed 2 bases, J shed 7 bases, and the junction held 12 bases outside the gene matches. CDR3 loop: CASSYRMIAGVREQYF. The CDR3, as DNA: TGTGCCAGCAGTTACAGGATGATAGCGGGAGTGCGTGAGCAGTACTTC.

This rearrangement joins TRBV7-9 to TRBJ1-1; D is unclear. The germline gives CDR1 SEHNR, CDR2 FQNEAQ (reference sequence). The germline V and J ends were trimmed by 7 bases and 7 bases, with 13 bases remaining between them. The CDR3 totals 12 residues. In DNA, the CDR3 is TGTGCCAGCATTTCACGACGGGGTGAAGCTTTCTTT. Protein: CASISRRGEAFF.

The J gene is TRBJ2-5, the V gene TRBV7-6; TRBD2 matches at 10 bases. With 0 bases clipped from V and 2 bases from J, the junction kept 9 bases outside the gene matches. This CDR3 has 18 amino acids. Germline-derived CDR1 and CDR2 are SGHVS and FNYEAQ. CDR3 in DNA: TGTGCCAGCAGCTTAGCGGTAGCGGGAGGCTTCGGACAAGAGACCCAGTACTTC. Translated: CASSLAVAGGFGQETQYF.

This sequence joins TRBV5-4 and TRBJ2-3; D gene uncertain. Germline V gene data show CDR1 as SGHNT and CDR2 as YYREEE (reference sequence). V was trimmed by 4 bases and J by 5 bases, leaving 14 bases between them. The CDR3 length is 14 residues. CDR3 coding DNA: TGTGCCAGCAGCCCTCCCGGAGCAGGAGATACGCAGTATTTT. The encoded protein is CASSPPGAGDTQYF.

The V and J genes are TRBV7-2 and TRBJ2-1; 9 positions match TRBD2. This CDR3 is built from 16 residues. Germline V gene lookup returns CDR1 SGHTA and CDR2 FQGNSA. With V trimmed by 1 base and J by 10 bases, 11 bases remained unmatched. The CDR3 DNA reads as TGTGCCAGCAGCTTAGGGAGCGCGGGAGGGCCCGGCGAGCAGTTCTTC. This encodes CASSLGSAGGPGEQFF.

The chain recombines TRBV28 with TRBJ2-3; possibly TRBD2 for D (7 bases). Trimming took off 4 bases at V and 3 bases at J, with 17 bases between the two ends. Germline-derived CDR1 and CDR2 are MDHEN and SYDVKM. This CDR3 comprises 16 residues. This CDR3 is CASSSPGRGRTDTQYF. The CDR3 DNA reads TGTGCCAGCAGTTCCCCGGGGAGGGGGAGGACAGATACGCAGTATTTT.

CDR3 DNA sequence: TGTGCCAGCACCCTGACAGGGGCTGGCGAGCAGTACTTC. It translates to CASTLTGAGEQYF. The V and J genes are TRBV28 and TRBJ2-7, with 8 bases lining up with TRBD1. After removal of 7 bases from V and 6 bases from J, the junction contained 8 bases not matched to a gene. Germline V gene sequence: CDR1 MDHEN, CDR2 SYDVKM. CDR3 length equals 13 residues. Using reference TRBV28 and TRBJ2-7 for the parts outside the CDR3, the full variable domain is DVKVTQSSRYLVKRTGEKVFLECVQDMDHENMFWYRQDPGLGLRLIYFSYDVKMKEKGDIPEGYSVSREKKERFSLILESASTNQTSMYLCASTLTGAGEQYFGPGTRLTVT.

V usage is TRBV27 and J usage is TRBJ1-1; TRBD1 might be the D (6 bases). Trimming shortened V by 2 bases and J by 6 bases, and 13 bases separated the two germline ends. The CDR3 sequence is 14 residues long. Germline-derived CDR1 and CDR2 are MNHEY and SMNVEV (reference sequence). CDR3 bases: TGTGCCAGCAGTTTAAGATCCAGGGGACCTGAAGCTTTCTTT. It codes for CASSLRSRGPEAFF.